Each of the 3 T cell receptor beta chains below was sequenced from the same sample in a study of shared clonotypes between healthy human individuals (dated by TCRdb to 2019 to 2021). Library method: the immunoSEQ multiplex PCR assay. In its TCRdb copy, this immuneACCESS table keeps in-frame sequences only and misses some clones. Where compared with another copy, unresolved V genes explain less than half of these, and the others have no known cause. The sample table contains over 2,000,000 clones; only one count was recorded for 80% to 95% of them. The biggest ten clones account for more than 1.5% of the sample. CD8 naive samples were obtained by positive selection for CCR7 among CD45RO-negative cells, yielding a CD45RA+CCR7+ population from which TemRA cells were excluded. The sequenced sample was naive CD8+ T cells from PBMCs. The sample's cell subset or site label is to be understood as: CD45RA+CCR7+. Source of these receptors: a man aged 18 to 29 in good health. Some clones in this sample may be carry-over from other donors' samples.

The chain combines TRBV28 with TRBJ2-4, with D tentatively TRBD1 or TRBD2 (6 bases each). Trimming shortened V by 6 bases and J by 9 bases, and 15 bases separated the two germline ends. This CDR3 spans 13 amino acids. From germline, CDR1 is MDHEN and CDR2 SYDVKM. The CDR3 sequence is CASSQNGGGIQYF. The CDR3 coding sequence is TGTGCCAGCAGCCAAAACGGGGGCGGCATTCAGTACTTC.

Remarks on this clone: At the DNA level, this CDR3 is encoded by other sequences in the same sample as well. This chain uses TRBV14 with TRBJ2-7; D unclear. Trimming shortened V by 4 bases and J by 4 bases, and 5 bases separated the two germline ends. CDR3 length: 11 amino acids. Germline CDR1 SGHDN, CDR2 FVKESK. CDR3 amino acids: CASSPGYEQYF. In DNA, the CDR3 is TGTGCCAGCAGCCCCGGTTACGAGCAGTACTTC.

The CDR3 loop is CASSLFLARLNEQFF. CDR3 nucleotides: TGTGCCAGCAGCTTGTTCTTAGCCCGGTTAAATGAGCAGTTCTTC. This chain uses TRBV5-6 with TRBJ2-1; no reliable D call. Germline V lookup: CDR1 SGHDT, CDR2 YYEEEE. The CDR3 runs 15 residues. V was cut by 1 base and J by 7 bases, with 15 bases left in between. The full variable domain, rest sourced from reference TRBV5-6 and TRBJ2-1, is DAGVTQSPTHLIKTRGQQVTLRCSPKSGHDTVSWYQQALGQGPQFIFQYYEEEERQRGNFPDRFSGHQFPNYSSELNVNALLLGDSALYLCASSLFLARLNEQFFGPGTRLTVL.